This record concerns one TCR beta chain sequence. Its matching antigen is unknown. The CDR3 is 19 residues long. Germline CDR1 reads SGHRS; CDR2 reads YFSETQ. TCRdb reprocessed the 5' RACE reads and stores each CDR3 protein as one record, lacking DNA. This table holds a few hundred thousand distinct CDR3 sequences. This record comes from a study of monozygotic twins with inflammatory bowel disease. Whole-study findings and limits: Limited power may explain why concordant and discordant twins showed no difference in repertoire similarity. Support for any single strong IBD-associated signal or clonotype was not found. People with IBD had fewer clonotypes in common with others than healthy twins did, especially with disease activity.

The clonotype was recovered from a human donor with ulcerative colitis or Crohn's disease, or a healthy co-twin of an affected twin (not recorded which). Material: blood. The chain joins TRBV5-1 to TRBJ2-2; TCRdb returns TRBD2, unconfirmable since there is no DNA. The CDR3 spells CASSLVGVAGGPNTGELFF.